The present TCR beta chain was sequenced within a study of control samples from healthy donors and cancer patients. The germline V and J ends were trimmed by 2 bases and 12 bases, with 10 bases remaining between them. This CDR3 region has 11 residues. The V gene's germline CDR1 is MGHDK and CDR2 SYGVNS. This table comes from immunoSEQ multiplex PCR, and its TCRdb copy is limited to in-frame clones, with some not included. The sample includes over 150,000 clones, approximately 94% of them seen just once. This receptor was identified in a woman between 18 and 30 years old in good health. Specimen: blood. The V call is TRBV25-1, the J call TRBJ1-1; D gene uncertain. The CDR3 protein is CASSETAVTFF. The CDR3 DNA follows: TGTGCCAGCAGTGAAACGGCAGTAACTTTCTTT.